A selection of T cell receptor beta chains follows, all from one sample in a study of T-cell memory formation after mild COVID-19. TCRdb reprocessed the 5' RACE reads via MiXCR and lists one record per CDR3 protein. The data contain roughly 200,000 distinct CDR3 sequences, around a fifth of them singletons. The sample was PBMCs or a T cell subset sorted from them (not recorded which). Receptors originate from an adult woman who had mild COVID-19 (a few samples of this study predate the infection). Cell type and time point are not known. Each CDR3 is given with its conserved first and last residue. The D gene is left open where the match is weak. Rows give clone size only sometimes, using once, few, many, or a class for an expanded clone.

D	J	size	V	CDR3	DNA
TRBD1	TRBJ2-1	.	TRBV4-3	CASSPGQGAYEQFF	TGCGCCAGCAGCCCGGGACAGGGGGCGTATGAGCAGTTCTTC
TRBD2	TRBJ2-1	.	TRBV28	CASSPSGSPNEQFF	TGTGCCAGCAGTCCTAGCGGGAGTCCCAATGAGCAGTTCTTC
TRBD2	TRBJ2-5	.	TRBV7-8	CASSLLVTGGDQYF	TGTGCCAGCAGCTTATTGGTCACGGGAGGAGACCAGTACTTC
.	TRBJ2-5	few	TRBV4-1	CASSRVGGPVQETQYF	TGCGCCAGCAGCCGTGTGGGGGGGCCTGTCCAAGAGACCCAGTACTTC
.	TRBJ2-7	many	TRBV7-9	CASSSGLYEQYF	TGTGCCAGCAGCTCGGGACTCTACGAGCAGTACTTC
.	TRBJ2-2	.	TRBV7-6	CALGRTANTGELFF	TGTGCTTTGGGCCGGACAGCGAACACCGGGGAGCTGTTTTTT
.	TRBJ2-5	.	TRBV24-1	CATSDFDGGGAVGTQYF	TGTGCCACCAGTGATTTTGACGGCGGGGGCGCGGTCGGGACCCAGTACTTC
TRBD2	TRBJ2-2	.	TRBV6-5	CASSYSFSGGVTGELFF	TGTGCCAGCAGTTACTCCTTTAGCGGGGGGGTCACCGGGGAGCTGTTTTTT
TRBD2	TRBJ2-1	many	TRBV6-2/TRBV6-3	CASSYSSTGVAGPGYNEQFF	TGTGCCAGCAGTTACTCGAGCACGGGGGTAGCGGGCCCAGGATACAATGAGCAGTTCTTC
.	TRBJ2-2	few	TRBV29-1	CSVAGFFGELFF	TGCAGCGTTGCTGGCTTTTTCGGGGAGCTGTTTTTT
.	TRBJ2-7	.	TRBV7-9	CASSEQYF	TGTGCCAGCAGCGAGCAGTACTTC
.	TRBJ2-7	.	TRBV6-2/TRBV6-3	CASTGDSYEQYF	TGTGCCAGCACCGGGGATTCATACGAGCAGTACTTC
.	TRBJ2-1	many	TRBV5-1	CASSLLTSEGNEQFF	TGCGCCAGCAGCTTGTTGACCTCCGAAGGCAATGAGCAGTTCTTC
TRBD2	TRBJ2-2	few	TRBV7-2	CASERRGVIGELFF	TGTGCCAGCGAACGGCGGGGGGTGATCGGGGAGCTGTTTTTT
.	TRBJ1-1	few	TRBV7-9	CASSLGPEDTEAFF	TGTGCCAGCAGCTTAGGACCTGAGGACACTGAAGCTTTCTTT
TRBD2	TRBJ2-1	.	TRBV3-1	CASSQLAGEVGNEQFF	TGTGCCAGCAGCCAGTTAGCGGGAGAGGTGGGCAATGAGCAGTTCTTC
.	TRBJ1-2	few	TRBV4-3	CASSQEEALAANYGYTF	TGCGCCAGCAGCCAAGAGGAGGCCTTAGCAGCTAACTATGGCTACACCTTC
.	TRBJ2-7	.	TRBV4-1	CASSQDMSPDGQYF	TGCGCCAGCAGCCAAGATATGAGCCCCGACGGGCAGTACTTC
.	TRBJ2-3	few	TRBV29-1	CSAAGADTQYF	TGCAGCGCCGCCGGGGCAGATACGCAGTATTTT
TRBD2	TRBJ2-1	.	TRBV6-5	CASSSTSGGYNEQFF	TGTGCCAGCAGTTCGACTAGCGGGGGTTACAATGAGCAGTTCTTC
TRBD1	TRBJ2-7	few	TRBV7-9	CASSSTGDPSYEQYF	TGTGCCAGCAGCTCTACAGGGGATCCTTCCTACGAGCAGTACTTC
.	TRBJ2-7	.	TRBV6-2/TRBV6-3	CASRSGGSYEQYF	TGTGCCAGCAGGTCTGGGGGCTCCTACGAGCAGTACTTC
.	TRBJ1-2	.	TRBV4-3	CASSQVKSSLYGYTF	TGCGCCAGCAGCCAGGTCAAGTCCTCCCTCTATGGCTACACCTTC
.	TRBJ2-7	many	TRBV5-1	CASSFYGSSYEQYF	TGCGCCAGCAGCTTCTACGGGAGCTCCTACGAGCAGTACTTC
TRBD2	TRBJ2-7	few	TRBV9	CASSLSGLAGGPDEQYF	TGTGCCAGCAGCCTATCGGGACTAGCGGGGGGGCCGGACGAGCAGTACTTC
.	TRBJ2-7	.	TRBV6-5	CASSMGAYEQYF	TGTGCCAGCAGTATGGGCGCCTACGAGCAGTACTTC
.	TRBJ1-5	few	TRBV19	CASGWSNQPQHF	TGTGCCAGTGGGTGGTCGAATCAGCCCCAGCATTTT
TRBD2	TRBJ2-1	.	TRBV27	CASSLLKREMGEQFF	TGTGCCAGCAGTTTATTGAAGCGGGAGATGGGTGAGCAGTTCTTC
.	TRBJ2-5	few	TRBV19	CASSNGGLETQYF	TGTGCCAGTAGTAATGGCGGCTTAGAGACCCAGTACTTC
.	TRBJ1-6	.	TRBV12-3/TRBV12-4	CASSLYSSPLHF	TGTGCCAGCAGTCTATACTCTTCACCCCTCCACTTT
.	TRBJ2-1	.	TRBV11-1	CASRYEAEGFSNEQFF	TGTGCCAGCAGATACGAGGCGGAGGGGTTCAGCAATGAGCAGTTCTTC
.	TRBJ2-3	.	TRBV30	CAWSAGTSTDTQYF	TGTGCCTGGAGTGCAGGGACGTCCACAGATACGCAGTATTTT
.	TRBJ1-1	.	TRBV7-9	CASRGTLNTEAFF	TGTGCCAGCAGGGGGACACTGAACACTGAAGCTTTCTTT
.	TRBJ2-2	.	TRBV7-7	CASSGWTGELFF	TGTGCCAGCAGCGGGTGGACCGGGGAGCTGTTTTTT
TRBD1	TRBJ2-3	.	TRBV5-1	CASSWGTGSADTQYF	TGCGCCAGCAGCTGGGGGACAGGGAGCGCCGATACGCAGTATTTT
.	TRBJ1-2	.	TRBV7-9	CASSFPTGANYGYTF	TGTGCCAGCAGCTTTCCGACAGGTGCTAACTATGGCTACACCTTC
.	TRBJ2-1	.	TRBV27	CASSLSGQWEQFF	TGTGCCAGCAGTTTATCAGGGCAGTGGGAGCAGTTCTTC
.	TRBJ2-7	few	TRBV29-1	CSVEVGAGYEQYF	TGCAGCGTTGAAGTGGGGGCAGGTTACGAGCAGTACTTC
TRBD2	TRBJ2-2	few	TRBV7-6	CASSFTSGGPGELFF	TGTGCCAGCAGCTTTACTAGCGGGGGTCCCGGGGAGCTGTTTTTT
.	TRBJ1-2	.	TRBV20-1	CSARDSRDYGYTF	TGCAGTGCTAGAGATTCAAGGGACTATGGCTACACCTTC
TRBD2	TRBJ2-7	.	TRBV6-5	CASRPWEGKYEQYF	TGTGCCAGCAGGCCGTGGGAGGGGAAATACGAGCAGTACTTC